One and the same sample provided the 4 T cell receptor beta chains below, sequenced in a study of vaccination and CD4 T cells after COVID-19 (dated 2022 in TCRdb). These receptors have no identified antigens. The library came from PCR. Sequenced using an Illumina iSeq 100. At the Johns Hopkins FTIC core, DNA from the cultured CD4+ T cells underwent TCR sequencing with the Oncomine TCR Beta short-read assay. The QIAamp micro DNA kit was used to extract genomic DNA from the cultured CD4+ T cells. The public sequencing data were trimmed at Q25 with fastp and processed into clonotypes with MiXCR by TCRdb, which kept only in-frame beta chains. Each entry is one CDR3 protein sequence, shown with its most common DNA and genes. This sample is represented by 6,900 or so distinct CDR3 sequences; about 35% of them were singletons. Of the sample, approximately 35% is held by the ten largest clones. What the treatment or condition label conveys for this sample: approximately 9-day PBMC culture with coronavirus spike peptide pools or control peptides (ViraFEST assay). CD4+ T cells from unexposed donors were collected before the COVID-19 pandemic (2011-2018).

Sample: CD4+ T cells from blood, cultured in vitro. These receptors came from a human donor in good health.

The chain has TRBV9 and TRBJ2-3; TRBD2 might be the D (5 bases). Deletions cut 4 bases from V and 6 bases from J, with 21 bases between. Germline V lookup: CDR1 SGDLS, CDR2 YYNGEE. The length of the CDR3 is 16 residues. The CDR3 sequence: CASSPLGFSRVDTQYF. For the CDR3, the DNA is TGTGCCAGCAGCCCCCTGGGCTTCTCGCGGGTGGATACGCAGTATTTT.

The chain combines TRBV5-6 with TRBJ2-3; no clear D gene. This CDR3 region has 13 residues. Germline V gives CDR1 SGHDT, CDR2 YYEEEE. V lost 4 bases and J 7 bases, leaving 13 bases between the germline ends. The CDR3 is CASSPESRNTQYF. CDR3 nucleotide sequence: TGTGCCAGCAGCCCCGAGTCCCGGAATACGCAGTATTTT.

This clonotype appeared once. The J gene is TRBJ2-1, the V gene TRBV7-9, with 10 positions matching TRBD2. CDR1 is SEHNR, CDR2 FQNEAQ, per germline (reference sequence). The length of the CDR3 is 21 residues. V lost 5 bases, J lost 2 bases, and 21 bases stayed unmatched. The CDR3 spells CASSPRVVRTSGTYTYNEQFF. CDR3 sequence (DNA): TGTGCCAGCAGCCCCAGGGTAGTTCGGACTAGCGGAACCTATACCTACAATGAGCAGTTCTTC.

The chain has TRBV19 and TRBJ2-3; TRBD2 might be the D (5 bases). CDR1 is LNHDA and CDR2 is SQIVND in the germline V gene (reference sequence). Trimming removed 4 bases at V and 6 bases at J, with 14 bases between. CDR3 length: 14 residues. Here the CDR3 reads CASSTSGILDTQYF. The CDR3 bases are TGTGCCAGTAGTACATCCGGGATCTTGGATACGCAGTATTTT.